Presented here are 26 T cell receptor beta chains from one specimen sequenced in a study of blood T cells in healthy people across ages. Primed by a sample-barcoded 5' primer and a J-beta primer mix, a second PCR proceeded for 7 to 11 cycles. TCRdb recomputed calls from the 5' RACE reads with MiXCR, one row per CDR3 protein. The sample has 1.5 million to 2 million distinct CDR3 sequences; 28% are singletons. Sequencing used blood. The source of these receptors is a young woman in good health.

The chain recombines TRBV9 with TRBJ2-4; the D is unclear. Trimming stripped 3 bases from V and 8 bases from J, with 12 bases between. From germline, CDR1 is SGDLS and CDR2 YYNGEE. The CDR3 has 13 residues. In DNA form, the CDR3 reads TGTGCCAGCAGCGCTTCGACATGGGACATTCAGTACTTC. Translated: CASSASTWDIQYF. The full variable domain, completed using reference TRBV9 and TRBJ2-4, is DSGVTQTPKHLITATGQRVTLRCSPRSGDLSVYWYQQSLDQGLQFLIQYYNGEERAKGNILERFSAQQFPDLHSELNLSSLELGDSALYFCASSASTWDIQYFGAGTRLSVL.

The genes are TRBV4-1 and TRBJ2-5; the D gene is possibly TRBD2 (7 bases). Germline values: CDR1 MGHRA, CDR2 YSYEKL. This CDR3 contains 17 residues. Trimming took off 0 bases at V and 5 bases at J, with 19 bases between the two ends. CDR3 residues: CASSQDPNRGAKETQYF. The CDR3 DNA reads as TGCGCCAGCAGCCAAGATCCCAATCGGGGGGCGAAGGAGACCCAGTACTTC.

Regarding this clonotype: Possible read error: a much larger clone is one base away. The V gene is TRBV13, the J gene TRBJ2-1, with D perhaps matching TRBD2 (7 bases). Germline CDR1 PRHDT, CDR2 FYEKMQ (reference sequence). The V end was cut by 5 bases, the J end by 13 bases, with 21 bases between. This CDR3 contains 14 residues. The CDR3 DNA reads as TGTGCCAGCAGCAACAGGGAGGGAGAAGAGACCCAGTTCTTC. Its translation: CASSNREGEETQFF.

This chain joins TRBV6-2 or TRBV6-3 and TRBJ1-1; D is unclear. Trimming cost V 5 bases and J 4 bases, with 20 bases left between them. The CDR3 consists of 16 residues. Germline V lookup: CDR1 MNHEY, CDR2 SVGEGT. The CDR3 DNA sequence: TGTGCCAGCAGTCGGCCTAGGCCTGGAGGGTCCACTGAAGCTTTCTTT. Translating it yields CASSRPRPGGSTEAFF.

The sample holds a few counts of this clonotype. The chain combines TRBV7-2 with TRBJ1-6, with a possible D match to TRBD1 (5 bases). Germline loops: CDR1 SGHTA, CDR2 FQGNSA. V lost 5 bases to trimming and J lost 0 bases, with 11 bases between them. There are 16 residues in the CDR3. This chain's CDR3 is CASSLDMSSYNSPLHF. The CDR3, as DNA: TGTGCCAGCAGCCTGGACATGAGCTCCTATAATTCACCCCTCCACTTT.

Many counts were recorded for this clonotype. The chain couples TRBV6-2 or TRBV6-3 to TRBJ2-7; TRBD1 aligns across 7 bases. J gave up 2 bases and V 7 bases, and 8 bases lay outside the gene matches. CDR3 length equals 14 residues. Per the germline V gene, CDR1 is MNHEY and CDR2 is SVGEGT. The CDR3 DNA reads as TGTGCCAGCACTACAGGGACAGATCCCTACGAGCAGTACTTC. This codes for CASTTGTDPYEQYF.

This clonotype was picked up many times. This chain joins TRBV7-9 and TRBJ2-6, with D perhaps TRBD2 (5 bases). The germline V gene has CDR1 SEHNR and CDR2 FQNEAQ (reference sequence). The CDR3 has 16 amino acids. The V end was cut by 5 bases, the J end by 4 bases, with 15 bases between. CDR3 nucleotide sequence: TGTGCCAGCAGCACGGGGTACCTCGTCGGGGCCAACGTCCTGACTTTC. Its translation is CASSTGYLVGANVLTF.

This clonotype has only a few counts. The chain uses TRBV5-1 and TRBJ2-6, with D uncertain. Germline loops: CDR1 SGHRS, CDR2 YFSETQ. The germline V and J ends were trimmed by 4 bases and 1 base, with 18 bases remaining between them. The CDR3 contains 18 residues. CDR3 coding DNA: TGCGCCAGCAGCCGGACGGATTCTGCTCGTTCTGGGGCCAACGTCCTGACTTTC. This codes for CASSRTDSARSGANVLTF. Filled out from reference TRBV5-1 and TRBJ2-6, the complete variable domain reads KAGVTQTPRYLIKTRGQQVTLSCSPISGHRSVSWYQQTPGQGLQFLFEYFSETQRNKGNFPGRFSGRQFSNSRSEMNVSTLELGDSALYLCASSRTDSARSGANVLTFGAGSRLTVL.

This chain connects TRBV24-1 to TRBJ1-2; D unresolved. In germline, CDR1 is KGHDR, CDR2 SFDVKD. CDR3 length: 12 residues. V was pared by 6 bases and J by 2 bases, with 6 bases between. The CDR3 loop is CATSSSNYGYTF. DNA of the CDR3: TGTGCCACCAGTTCCTCCAACTATGGCTACACCTTC.

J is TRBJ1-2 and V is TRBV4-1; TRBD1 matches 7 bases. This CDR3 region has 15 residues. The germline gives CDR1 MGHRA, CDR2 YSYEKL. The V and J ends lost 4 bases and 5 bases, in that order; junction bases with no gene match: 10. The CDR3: CASSRDPTGDYGYTF. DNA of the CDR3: TGCGCCAGCAGCCGAGATCCCACAGGGGATTATGGCTACACCTTC.

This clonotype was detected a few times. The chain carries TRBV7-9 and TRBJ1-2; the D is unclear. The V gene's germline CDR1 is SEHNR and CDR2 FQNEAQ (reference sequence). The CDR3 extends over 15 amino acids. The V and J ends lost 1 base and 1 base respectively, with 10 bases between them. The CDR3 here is CASSLDPRGNYGYTF. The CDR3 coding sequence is TGTGCCAGCAGCTTAGACCCACGGGGTAACTATGGCTACACCTTC.

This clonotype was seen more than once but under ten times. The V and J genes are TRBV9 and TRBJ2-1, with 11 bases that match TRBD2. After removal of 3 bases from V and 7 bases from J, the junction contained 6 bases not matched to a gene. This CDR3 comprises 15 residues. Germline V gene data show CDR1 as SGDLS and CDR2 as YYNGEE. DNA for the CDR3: TGTGCCAGCAGCGATTCACTAGCGGGGGCAAATGAGCAGTTCTTC. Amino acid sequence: CASSDSLAGANEQFF.

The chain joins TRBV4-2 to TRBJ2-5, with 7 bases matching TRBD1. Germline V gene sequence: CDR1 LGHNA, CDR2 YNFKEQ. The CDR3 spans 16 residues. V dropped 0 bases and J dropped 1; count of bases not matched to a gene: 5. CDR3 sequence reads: CASSQDRGHRQETQYF. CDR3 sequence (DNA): TGTGCCAGCAGCCAAGATAGGGGGCACCGCCAAGAGACCCAGTACTTC.

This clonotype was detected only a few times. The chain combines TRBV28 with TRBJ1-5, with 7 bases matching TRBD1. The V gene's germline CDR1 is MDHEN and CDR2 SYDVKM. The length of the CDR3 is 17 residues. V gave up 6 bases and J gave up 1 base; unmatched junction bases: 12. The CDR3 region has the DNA TGTGCCAGCAGAACAAACAGGGGTTTAGGGAGCAATCAGCCCCAGCATTTT. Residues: CASRTNRGLGSNQPQHF.

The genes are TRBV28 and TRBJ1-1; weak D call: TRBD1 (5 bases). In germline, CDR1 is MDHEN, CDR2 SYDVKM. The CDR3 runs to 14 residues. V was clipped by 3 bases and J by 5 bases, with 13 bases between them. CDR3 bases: TGTGCCAGCAGTTTCGGGGGAATTAGGACTGAAGCTTTCTTT. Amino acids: CASSFGGIRTEAFF.

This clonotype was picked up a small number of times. CDR3 in DNA: TGTGCCAGCAGCAAAGGACTGGGGCACACTGAAGCTTTCTTT. Translated, it gives CASSKGLGHTEAFF. This chain connects TRBV11-2 to TRBJ1-1, with TRBD1 as a possible D gene (5 bases). V was shortened by 5 bases and J by 3 bases, with 13 bases between the two germline ends. The CDR3 runs to 14 residues. In germline, CDR1 is SGHAT, CDR2 FQNNGV.

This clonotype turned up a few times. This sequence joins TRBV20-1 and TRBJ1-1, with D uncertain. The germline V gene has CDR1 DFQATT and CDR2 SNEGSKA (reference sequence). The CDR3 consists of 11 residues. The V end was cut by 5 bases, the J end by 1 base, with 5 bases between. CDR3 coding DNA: TGCAGTGCTGGGTGGAACACTGAAGCTTTCTTT. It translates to CSAGWNTEAFF.

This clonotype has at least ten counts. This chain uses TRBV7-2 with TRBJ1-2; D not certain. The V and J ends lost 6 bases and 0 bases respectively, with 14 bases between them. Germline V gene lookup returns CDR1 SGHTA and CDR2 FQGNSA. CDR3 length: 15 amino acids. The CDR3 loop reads CASRGGLGSNYGYTF. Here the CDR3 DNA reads TGTGCCAGCAGGGGCGGGCTGGGATCTAACTATGGCTACACCTTC.

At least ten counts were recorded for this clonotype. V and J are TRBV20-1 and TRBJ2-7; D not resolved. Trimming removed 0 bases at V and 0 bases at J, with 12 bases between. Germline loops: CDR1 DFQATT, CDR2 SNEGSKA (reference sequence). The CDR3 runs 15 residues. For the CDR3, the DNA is TGCAGTGCTAGAGATGACTTCCGAAGCTCCTACGAGCAGTACTTC. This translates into CSARDDFRSSYEQYF.

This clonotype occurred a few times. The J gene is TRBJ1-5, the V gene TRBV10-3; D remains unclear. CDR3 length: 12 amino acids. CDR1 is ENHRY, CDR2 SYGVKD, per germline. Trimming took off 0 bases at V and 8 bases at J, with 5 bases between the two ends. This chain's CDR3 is CAISESNKPQHF. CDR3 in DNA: TGTGCCATCAGTGAGTCTAACAAGCCCCAGCATTTT.

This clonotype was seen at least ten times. CDR3 DNA: TGTGCCAGCAGCGTAGGAGACAGGGGGTACGAGCAGTACTTC. Translated, it gives CASSVGDRGYEQYF. The V and J genes are TRBV9 and TRBJ2-7; TRBD1 aligns across 9 bases. The J segment lost 4 bases and the V segment lost 0 bases, leaving 2 bases of the junction unmatched. In germline, CDR1 is SGDLS, CDR2 YYNGEE. The CDR3 totals 14 residues.

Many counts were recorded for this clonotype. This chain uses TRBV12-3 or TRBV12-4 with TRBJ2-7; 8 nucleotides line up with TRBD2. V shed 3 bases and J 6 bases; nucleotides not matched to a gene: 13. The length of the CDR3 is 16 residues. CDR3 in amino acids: CASSFPGVAGFTEQYF. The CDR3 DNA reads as TGTGCCAGCAGTTTCCCGGGCGTAGCGGGGTTCACCGAGCAGTACTTC.

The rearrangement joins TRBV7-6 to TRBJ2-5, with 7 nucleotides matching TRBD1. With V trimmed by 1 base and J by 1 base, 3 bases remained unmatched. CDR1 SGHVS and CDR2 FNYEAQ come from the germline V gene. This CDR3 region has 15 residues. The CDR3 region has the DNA TGTGCCAGCAGCTTAGGGGACAGACCCCAAGAGACCCAGTACTTC. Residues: CASSLGDRPQETQYF.

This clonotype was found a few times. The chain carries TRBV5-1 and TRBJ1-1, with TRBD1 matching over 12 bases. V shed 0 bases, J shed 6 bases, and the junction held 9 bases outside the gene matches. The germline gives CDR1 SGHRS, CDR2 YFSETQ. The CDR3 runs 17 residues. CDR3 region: CASSLVGPGQGAAEAFF. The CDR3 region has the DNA TGCGCCAGCAGCTTGGTAGGGCCGGGACAGGGGGCCGCTGAAGCTTTCTTT.

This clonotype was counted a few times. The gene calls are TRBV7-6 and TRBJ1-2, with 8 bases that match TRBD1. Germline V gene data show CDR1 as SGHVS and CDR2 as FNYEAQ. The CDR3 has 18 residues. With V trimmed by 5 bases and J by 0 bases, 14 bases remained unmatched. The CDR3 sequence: CASSDSTGALTTNYGYTF. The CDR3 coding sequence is TGTGCCAGCAGCGATTCGACAGGGGCCCTTACAACTAACTATGGCTACACCTTC.

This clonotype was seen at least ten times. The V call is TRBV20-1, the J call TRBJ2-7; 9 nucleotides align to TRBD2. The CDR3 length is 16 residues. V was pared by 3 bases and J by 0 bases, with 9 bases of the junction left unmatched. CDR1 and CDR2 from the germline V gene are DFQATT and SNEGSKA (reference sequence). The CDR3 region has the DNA TGCAGTGCTAGGCTAGCGGGGACTAGCCTCTCCTACGAGCAGTACTTC. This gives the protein CSARLAGTSLSYEQYF.